Below, one T cell receptor beta chain is given with its context. Many counts were recorded for this clonotype. Its antigen is currently not known. Base quality data are lacking; no much larger clone is found one base away. This entry belongs to a study of T-cell memory formation after mild COVID-19 (dated by TCRdb to the early 2020s). Study-level background: Most TCR sequence clusters were specific to one of the two donors. In a couple of donors, T-cell clones that expanded and contracted after mild COVID-19 were followed by sequencing TCRalpha and TCRbeta repertoires longitudinally. Two young, previously healthy adult volunteers made up the cohort, one male and one female. Beyond this particular receptor, the publication reports: The second-wave clones that peaked on day 37 were not confirmed to be SARS-CoV-2 specific. Some responding clones were detected in pre-infection memory, which suggested that pre-existing cross-reactive memory T cells had joined the SARS-CoV-2 response. From day 15 to 85, contracting clones showed balanced CD4/CD8 phenotypes, whereas a second wave of clones that expanded from day 15 to 37 leaned towards CD4+. Only two mild cases were covered in the study, and larger cohorts including severe cases with pre-infection samples were considered necessary. Contracting CD4+ clones appeared mostly in the CM and EM memory subsets, whereas CD8+ clones were enriched in EMRA.

The junction carries 19 bases between V and J, which are trimmed by 2 bases and 8 bases respectively. The germline V gene (reference sequence) supplies CDR1 MNHNY and CDR2 SVGAGI. The CDR3 runs 16 residues from the cysteine to the phenylalanine. Only the CDR3 region is kept as DNA, spanning 48 bases read in frame from base 1. Sequencing relied on an Illumina NovaSeq 6000. Using 5'RACE with constant-segment primers, TCRalpha and TCRbeta cDNA libraries were constructed, with sample barcodes and unique molecular identifiers added in the process. Trizol reagent was used to extract RNA from every sample. Libraries were amplified in two PCR steps, with a second sample barcode and Illumina TruSeq adapters added in the second step. Libraries were sequenced on an Illumina NovaSeq with 2 x 150 bp paired-end reads. In the source study's methods: Demultiplexing of reads and collapsing into UMI-guided consensus sequences were performed with migec v1.2.7. Using mixcr v2.1.11, the UMI consensuses were aligned to TRA and TRB V and J templates and assembled into clonotypes. Expanded or contracted clonotypes were those called significant by both edgeR and NoisET, with noise models trained on biological replicates. For edgeR calls, the thresholds were a false discovery rate-adjusted p below 0.01 and a log2 fold-change of 1. PCA with hierarchical clustering of max-normalized trajectories of the 1000 most abundant clonotypes was used as exploratory dynamics analysis. Separately sequenced CD4+ and CD8+ repertoires were used to assign the CD4 or CD8 phenotype of responding clones. TCRdb ran its own pipeline on the public reads, namely fastp trimming at Q25 and MiXCR clone calling, and kept in-frame beta chains. When rows share a CDR3 protein, they turn into one entry using the most common DNA and genes. Clone size and V and J calls follow TCRdb, not the original study. For this sample there are 100,000 to 150,000 distinct CDR3 sequences; about 5.9% appear just once. The ten largest clonotypes hold over 2% of the sample.

PBMCs were isolated by Ficoll-Paque density gradient centrifugation. The sample taken for sequencing was PBMCs or a T cell subset sorted from them (not recorded which). This chain is built from TRBV6-6 and TRBJ2-1; the D gene cannot be resolved reliably. The receptor comes from an adult woman who had mild COVID-19 (a few samples of this study predate the infection). The sample titles of this study are shuffled in the database, so cell type and time point are left out; the donor was told from shared clones. The encoded CDR3 is CASSYGLGKGRDEQFF. Here is the DNA: TGTGCCAGCAGTTACGGGCTCGGCAAGGGTCGCGATGAGCAGTTCTTC.